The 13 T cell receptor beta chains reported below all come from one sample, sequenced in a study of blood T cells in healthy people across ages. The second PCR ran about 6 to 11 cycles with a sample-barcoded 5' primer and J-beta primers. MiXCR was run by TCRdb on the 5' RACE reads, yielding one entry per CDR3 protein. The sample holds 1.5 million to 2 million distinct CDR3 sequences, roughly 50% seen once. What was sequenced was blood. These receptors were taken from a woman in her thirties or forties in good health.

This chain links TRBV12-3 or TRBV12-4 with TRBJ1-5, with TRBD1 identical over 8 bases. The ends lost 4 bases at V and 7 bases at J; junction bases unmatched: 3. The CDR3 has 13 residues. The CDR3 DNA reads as TGTGCCAGCAGTTCCCAGGGGGCCCAGCCCCAGCATTTT. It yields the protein CASSSQGAQPQHF.

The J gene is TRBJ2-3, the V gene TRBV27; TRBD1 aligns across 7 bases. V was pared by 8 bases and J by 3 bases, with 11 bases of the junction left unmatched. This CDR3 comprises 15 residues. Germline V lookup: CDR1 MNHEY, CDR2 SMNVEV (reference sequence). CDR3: CASGIKGARTDTQYF. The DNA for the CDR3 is TGTGCCAGCGGAATAAAGGGGGCTCGAACAGATACGCAGTATTTT.

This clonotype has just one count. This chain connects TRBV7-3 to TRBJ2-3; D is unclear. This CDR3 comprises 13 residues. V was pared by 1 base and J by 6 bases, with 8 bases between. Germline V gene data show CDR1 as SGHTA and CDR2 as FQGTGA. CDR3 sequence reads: CASSLRLMDTQYF. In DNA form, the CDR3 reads TGTGCCAGCAGCTTAAGGCTTATGGATACGCAGTATTTT.

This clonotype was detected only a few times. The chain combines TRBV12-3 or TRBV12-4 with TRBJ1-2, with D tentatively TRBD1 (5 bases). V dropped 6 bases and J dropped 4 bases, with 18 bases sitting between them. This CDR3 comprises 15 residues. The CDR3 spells CASSMTPGTIYGYTF. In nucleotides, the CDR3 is TGTGCCAGCAGCATGACCCCGGGGACGATCTATGGCTACACCTTC.

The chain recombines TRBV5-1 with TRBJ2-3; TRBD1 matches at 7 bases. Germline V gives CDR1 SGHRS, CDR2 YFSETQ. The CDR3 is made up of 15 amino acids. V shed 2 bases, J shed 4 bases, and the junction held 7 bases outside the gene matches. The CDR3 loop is CASSFPRGQADTQYF. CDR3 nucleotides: TGCGCCAGCAGCTTCCCGAGGGGGCAGGCAGATACGCAGTATTTT. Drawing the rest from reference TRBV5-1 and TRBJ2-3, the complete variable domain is KAGVTQTPRYLIKTRGQQVTLSCSPISGHRSVSWYQQTPGQGLQFLFEYFSETQRNKGNFPGRFSGRQFSNSRSEMNVSTLELGDSALYLCASSFPRGQADTQYFGPGTRLTVL.

The DNA of the CDR3 is TGTGCCAGCAGTTCATCTCTGTGGGCGGACAATGAGCAGTTCTTC. Translation: CASSSSLWADNEQFF. The gene calls are TRBV12-3 or TRBV12-4 and TRBJ2-1; D call uncertain. Trimming removed 4 bases at V and 5 bases at J, with 15 bases between. The CDR3 has 15 residues.

The CDR3 DNA sequence: TGTGCCAGCAGTCCTCACACGACAGGGGGCAGGGACACTGAAGCTTTCTTT. Translating it yields CASSPHTTGGRDTEAFF. The rearrangement uses TRBV28 and TRBJ1-1; 10 bases match TRBD1. Germline values: CDR1 MDHEN, CDR2 SYDVKM. This CDR3 contains 17 residues. Trimming at V came to 5 bases and at J to 3 bases, leaving 12 bases not matched to a gene.

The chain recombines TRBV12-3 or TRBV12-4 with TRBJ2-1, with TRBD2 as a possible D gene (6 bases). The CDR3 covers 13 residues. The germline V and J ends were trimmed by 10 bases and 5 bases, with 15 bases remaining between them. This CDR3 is CAISGGANNEQFF. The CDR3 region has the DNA TGTGCCATCTCAGGAGGGGCCAACAATGAGCAGTTCTTC.

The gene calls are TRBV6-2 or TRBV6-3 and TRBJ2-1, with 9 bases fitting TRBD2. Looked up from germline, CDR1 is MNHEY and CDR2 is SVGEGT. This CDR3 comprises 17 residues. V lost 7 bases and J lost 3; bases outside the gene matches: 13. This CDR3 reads CASTGGALAGSYNEQFF. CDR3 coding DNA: TGTGCCAGCACCGGAGGGGCCCTAGCGGGGAGCTACAATGAGCAGTTCTTC.

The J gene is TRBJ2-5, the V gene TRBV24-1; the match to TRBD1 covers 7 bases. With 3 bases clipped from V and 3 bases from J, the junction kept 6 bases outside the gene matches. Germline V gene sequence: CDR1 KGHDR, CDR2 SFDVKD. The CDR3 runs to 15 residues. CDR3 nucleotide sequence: TGTGCCACCAGTGATCCGAATACAGGGGAAGAGACCCAGTACTTC. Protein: CATSDPNTGEETQYF.

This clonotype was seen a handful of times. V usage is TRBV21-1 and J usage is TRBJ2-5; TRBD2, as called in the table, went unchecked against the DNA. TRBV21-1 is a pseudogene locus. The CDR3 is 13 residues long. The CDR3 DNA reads TGTGCCAGCAGCGAGGGGCTAGAAGAGACCCAGTACTTC. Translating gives CASSEGLEETQYF.

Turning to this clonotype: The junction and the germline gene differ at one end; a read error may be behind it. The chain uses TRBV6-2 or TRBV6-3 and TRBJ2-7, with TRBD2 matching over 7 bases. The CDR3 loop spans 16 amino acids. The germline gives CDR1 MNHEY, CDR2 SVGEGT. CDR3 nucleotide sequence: TGTACCAGCAGTTACGAACCAGGGAGGGACTACTACGAGCAGTACTTC. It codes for CTSSYEPGRDYYEQYF.

The CDR3 nucleotides read TGTGCCAGCAGGCACGGACAGGGTCATGAGCAGTACTTC. It encodes CASRHGQGHEQYF. J is TRBJ2-7 and V is TRBV21-1; whether TRBD1, the table's D call, matches the DNA was not checked. TRBV21-1 is a pseudogene. This CDR3 contains 13 residues.